Listed below are T cell receptor beta chains from one sample, sequenced in a study of T cells in Graves' hyperthyroidism and ophthalmopathy. In TCRdb, the multiplex PCR reads were re-called with MiXCR into one record per CDR3 protein. The sample shows about 410,000 distinct CDR3 sequences, over 12% of them seen only once. The material sequenced was blood. These receptors originate from a man aged 18 to 30 with Graves' ophthalmopathy. The CDR3 runs from the conserved cysteine through the conserved F or W. Fields, in order: J gene, CDR3 length, clone size, D gene, V gene, CDR3 DNA, CDR3 protein. D genes are given only for firm matches. The size field is filled for only some rows; it gives once, few, many or a size class.

>TRBJ1-1|13|NA|NA|TRBV14
TGTGCCAGCAGGGCACAGATGGACACTGAAGCTTTCTTT
CASRAQMDTEAFF
>TRBJ1-5|15|few|NA|TRBV10-3
TGTGCCATCAGTGAAAAACAGGGAGACAATCAGCCCCAGCATTTT
CAISEKQGDNQPQHF
>TRBJ2-7|15|NA|NA|TRBV9
TGTGCCAGCAGCGTAGACGGAGGGGGGGTCTACGAGCAGTACTTC
CASSVDGGGVYEQYF
>TRBJ1-5|14|many|NA|TRBV2
TGTGCCAGCAGTGGGCCTTTACCCCATCAGCCCCAGCATTTT
CASSGPLPHQPQHF
>TRBJ1-2|15|few|TRBD1|TRBV5-6
TGTGCCAGCAGCTTGGATAACAGGGGATGGTATGGCTACACCTTC
CASSLDNRGWYGYTF
>TRBJ2-5|15|NA|TRBD1|TRBV7-2
TGTGCCAGCAGCTCTGGGACAGGGAGGCAAGAGACCCAGTACTTC
CASSSGTGRQETQYF
>TRBJ2-3|15|few|NA|TRBV7-6
TGTGCCAGCACCGGGGTTGCTTCGTTCACAGATACGCAGTATTTT
CASTGVASFTDTQYF
>TRBJ1-3|14|many|NA|TRBV3-1
TGTGCCAGCAGCCAAGATACTTCTGGAAACACCATATATTTT
CASSQDTSGNTIYF
>TRBJ2-1|15|NA|NA|TRBV7-9
TGTGCCAGCAGCCCAGGGAAATTTTCCTACAATGAGCAGTTCTTC
CASSPGKFSYNEQFF
>TRBJ1-1|15|many|TRBD1|TRBV7-8
TGTGCCAGCAGCTGGAGACAGGGGGATAACACTGAAGCTTTCTTT
CASSWRQGDNTEAFF
>TRBJ2-3|13|NA|TRBD2|TRBV24-1
TGTGCCACTGCTAGCGGGACCACAGATACGCGGTATTTT
CATASGTTDTRYF
>TRBJ2-5|14|many|NA|TRBV12-3/TRBV12-4
TGTGCCAGCAGTTACCCGGCAAGCCTGGAGACCCAGTACTTC
CASSYPASLETQYF
>TRBJ2-7|14|many|NA|TRBV20-1
TGCAGTGCTGAGTCCCCGAGCAGGGGCAACGAGCAGTACTTC
CSAESPSRGNEQYF
>TRBJ2-2|13|many|NA|TRBV2
TGTGCCAGCCTCCCGGGGAACACCGGGGAGCTGTTTTTT
CASLPGNTGELFF
>TRBJ2-7|12|many|NA|TRBV2
TGTGCCAGCAGACGGGGATTCTACGAGCAGTACTTC
CASRRGFYEQYF
>TRBJ2-1|15|many|TRBD2|TRBV2
TGTGCCAGCAGGCGCTCTAGCGGGAGCTACAATGAGCAGTTCTTC
CASRRSSGSYNEQFF
>TRBJ2-7|12|NA|TRBD1|TRBV19
TGTGCCAGTCGAAGGACAGGGGACGAGCAGTACTTC
CASRRTGDEQYF
>TRBJ2-1|15|NA|TRBD2|TRBV20-1
TGCAGTGCTGGAAATAGCGGGAGCCCTACTTTGGCGCAGTTCTTC
CSAGNSGSPTLAQFF
>TRBJ1-4|18|few|NA|TRBV6-6
TGTGCCAGCAGTTACTCACGGTCCAAGATCGCAACTAATGAAAAACTGTTTTTT
CASSYSRSKIATNEKLFF
>TRBJ1-2|14|NA|NA|TRBV4-2
TGTGCCAGCAGCCAAGTTGCGGGGGAGGGTGGCTACACCTTC
CASSQVAGEGGYTF
>TRBJ2-1|15|NA|NA|TRBV7-9
TGTGCCAGCACCCGACCCAATACAGGGTCGAATGAGCAGTTCTTC
CASTRPNTGSNEQFF
>TRBJ2-1|16|many|TRBD2|TRBV28
TGTGCCAGCAGTTTATCTTCCAGCGGGACGTCCAATGAGCAGTTCTTC
CASSLSSSGTSNEQFF
>TRBJ2-1|15|many|TRBD2|TRBV7-9
TGTGCCAGCAGCTTAGGTGGACTAGCCTTCAATGAGCAGTTCTTC
CASSLGGLAFNEQFF
>TRBJ1-2|12|NA|TRBD1|TRBV3-1
TGTGCCAGCAACCCTCGGGACAGGGATTCCACCTTC
CASNPRDRDSTF
>TRBJ2-5|16|many|TRBD1|TRBV4-1
TGCGCCAGCAGCCAAGATGGGACAGGGATGGGCGAGACCCAGTACTTC
CASSQDGTGMGETQYF
>TRBJ1-4|18|few|TRBD1|TRBV7-6
TGTGCCAGCAGCCCTCGCGACAGGGGTTTATCGGCTAATGAAAAACTGTTTTTT
CASSPRDRGLSANEKLFF
>TRBJ1-2|14|many|NA|TRBV7-9
TGTGCCAGCAGCTTAGAGGGAACAGGCTATGGCTACACCTTC
CASSLEGTGYGYTF
>TRBJ1-2|13|few|NA|TRBV9
TGTGCCAGCAGTTCCTTCGGGGGGCACGGCTACACCTTC
CASSSFGGHGYTF
>TRBJ1-2|11|NA|NA|TRBV19
TGTGCCACCGCCGGGGCCTATGGCTACACCTTC
CATAGAYGYTF
>TRBJ1-2|13|NA|TRBD1|TRBV6-1
TGTGCCAGCAGTGAAGGACAGGGGGATGGCTACACCTTC
CASSEGQGDGYTF
>TRBJ1-2|14|NA|TRBD1|TRBV29-1
TGCAGCGTCCCCTTAGACAGGGGCCCATATGGCTACACCTTC
CSVPLDRGPYGYTF
>TRBJ2-5|14|few|NA|TRBV5-1
TGCGCCAGCAGCTCCCCGCCGAACCAAGAGACCCAGTACTTC
CASSSPPNQETQYF
>TRBJ2-1|14|NA|NA|TRBV4-1
TGCGCCAGCAGCCAAGATTGGTCTGGGCTAGAGCAGTTCTTC
CASSQDWSGLEQFF
>TRBJ2-1|13|many|NA|TRBV27
TGTGCCAGCAGTTTGAGGACGGGAGTGCGGCGGTTCTTC
CASSLRTGVRRFF
>TRBJ2-1|13|many|TRBD2|TRBV7-9
TGTGCCAGCAGCCCTATCGGACTAGCCAGGCAGTTCTTC
CASSPIGLARQFF
>TRBJ1-5|14|few|TRBD1|TRBV20-1
TGCAGTGCCCGGACAGGGTATAGCAATCAGCCCCAGCATTTT
CSARTGYSNQPQHF
>TRBJ2-3|13|many|NA|TRBV5-6
TGTGCCAGCAGCCCGGGGGTCATAGATACGCAGTATTTT
CASSPGVIDTQYF
>TRBJ2-1|16|few|NA|TRBV14
TGTGCCAGCAGCCAACGAGGGTGGGAGGTCGCGAATGAGCAGTTCTTC
CASSQRGWEVANEQFF
>TRBJ2-7|17|many|TRBD2|TRBV6-6
TGTGCCAGCAGTTACTTCCGGCTAGCGGGCCGTTCCTACGAGCAGTACTTC
CASSYFRLAGRSYEQYF
>TRBJ1-2|18|many|NA|TRBV5-6
TGTGCCAGCAGCTTTGACCCCACAGGGATTGGGGATAACTATGGCTACACCTTC
CASSFDPTGIGDNYGYTF
>TRBJ2-5|14|NA|NA|TRBV4-1
TGCGCCAGCAGCCAAGCGGCTAGCGTTGAGACCCAGTACTTC
CASSQAASVETQYF
>TRBJ2-7|16|many|TRBD1|TRBV9
TGTGCCAGCAGCGTAGTAGGGGGCGACGTGTTAAACGAGCAGTACTTC
CASSVVGGDVLNEQYF
>TRBJ1-5|16|few|NA|TRBV7-9
TGTGCCAGCAGCCCGGGGCCGGGACACCAAAATCAGCCCCAGCATTTT
CASSPGPGHQNQPQHF
>TRBJ1-1|14|NA|NA|TRBV15
TGTGCCACCAGCAGAGATCGGGGGGGCACTGAAGCTTTCTTT
CATSRDRGGTEAFF
>TRBJ1-1|13|NA|NA|TRBV29-1
TGCAGCGTTGGGGGGGAGGGGGTCGGGGGGGCTTTCTTT
CSVGGEGVGGAFF
>TRBJ1-2|15|many|NA|TRBV3-1
TGTGCCAGCAGCCAAGATTGGATAGGGAACTATGGCTACACCTTC
CASSQDWIGNYGYTF
>TRBJ2-7|15|many|NA|TRBV18
TGTGCCAGCTCACCGGAACCGCTGAGCTCCTACGAGCAGTACTTC
CASSPEPLSSYEQYF
>TRBJ2-7|17|many|TRBD2|TRBV6-2/TRBV6-3
TGTGCCAGCAGGTCCGGGACTAGCGGAGGGGGTCTTTACGAGCAGTACTTC
CASRSGTSGGGLYEQYF
>TRBJ2-7|13|few|NA|TRBV20-1
TGCAGTGCTAGGTCCTCCCTCCAAAACGAGCAGTACTTC
CSARSSLQNEQYF